Following are 23 T cell receptor beta chains from one sample sequenced in a study of T cell responses to AZD1222 COVID-19 vaccine. Method: immunoSEQ multiplex PCR; TCRdb's copy keeps in-frame clones and lacks some. The sample shows about 130,000 clones, roughly 93% of them seen only once. The starting material was peripheral blood, obtained on day 0 of AZD1222 vaccination. These receptors came from an adult in good health.

V and J are TRBV18 and TRBJ2-1, with TRBD1 matching 9 bases. V lost 6 bases to trimming and J lost 8 bases; unmatched junction nucleotides: 14. The CDR3 has 16 amino acids. Germline V gene data show CDR1 as KGHSH and CDR2 as LQKENI. In DNA, the CDR3 is TGTGCCAGCTCCCTTAATCCGGGACAGGGTCACGATGAGCAGTTCTTC. This encodes CASSLNPGQGHDEQFF.

This chain uses TRBV6-5 with TRBJ1-5; D may be TRBD1 (6 bases). The CDR3 runs 13 residues. Between the trimmed V and J ends, which lost 6 bases and 4 bases, there was a span of 10 bases. The germline CDR1 and CDR2 sequences are MNHEY and SVGAGI. The CDR3 coding sequence is TGTGCCAGCAGAGGGACAACGAATCAGCCCCAGCATTTT. This codes for CASRGTTNQPQHF.

This rearrangement joins TRBV13 to TRBJ1-3; D not certain. The CDR3 runs to 15 residues. V was pared by 1 base and J by 4 bases, with 11 bases between. Germline V gene lookup returns CDR1 PRHDT and CDR2 FYEKMQ (reference sequence). CDR3 nucleotide sequence: TGTGCCAGCAGCTTAGAAGGCAGGAGGGGAAACACCATATATTTT. This translates into CASSLEGRRGNTIYF. Looking up the rest from reference TRBV13 and TRBJ1-3 gives the full variable domain: AAGVIQSPRHLIKEKRETATLKCYPIPRHDTVYWYQQGPGQDPQFLISFYEKMQSDKGSIPDRFSAQQFSDYHSELNMSSLELGDSALYFCASSLEGRRGNTIYFGEGSWLTVV.

V and J are TRBV7-9 and TRBJ1-1; D is unresolved. The length of the CDR3 is 15 residues. V lost 0 bases and J 1 base, leaving 9 bases between the germline ends. Germline V gene data show CDR1 as SEHNR and CDR2 as FQNEAQ (reference sequence). The CDR3 sequence is CASSLARTENTEAFF. The CDR3 coding sequence is TGTGCCAGCAGCTTAGCGCGGACGGAGAACACTGAAGCTTTCTTT.

This clone was counted only a few times. V gene TRBV18 combines with J gene TRBJ1-1; 10 nucleotides agree with TRBD1. Germline CDR1 and CDR2: KGHSH and LQKENI. CDR3 length: 16 residues. V shed 4 bases and J 5 bases; nucleotides not matched to a gene: 10. CDR3: CASSLGRDRGGTEAFF. CDR3 bases: TGTGCCAGCTCACTAGGTCGGGACAGGGGTGGGACTGAAGCTTTCTTT.

This clone was detected a few times. Other DNA sequences in the sample encode the same CDR3. V is TRBV9 and J is TRBJ2-2; no firm D call. The germline gives CDR1 SGDLS, CDR2 YYNGEE. This CDR3 is built from 12 residues. V lost 1 base and J lost 2, with 0 bases in between. CDR3 sequence reads: CASSVNTGELFF. The CDR3 nucleotides are TGTGCCAGCAGCGTAAACACCGGGGAGCTGTTTTTT. Supplemented by reference TRBV9 and TRBJ2-2, the full variable domain reads DSGVTQTPKHLITATGQRVTLRCSPRSGDLSVYWYQQSLDQGLQFLIQYYNGEERAKGNILERFSAQQFPDLHSELNLSSLELGDSALYFCASSVNTGELFFGEGSRLTVL.

The rearrangement joins TRBV13 to TRBJ2-1, with TRBD2 as a possible D gene (7 bases). Germline V CDR1 and CDR2: PRHDT, FYEKMQ (reference sequence). The germline V and J ends were trimmed by 2 bases and 6 bases, with 14 bases remaining between them. This CDR3 has 15 residues. The CDR3 protein is CASSLRGRVSNEQFF. CDR3 nucleotide sequence: TGTGCCAGCAGCTTAAGGGGGAGGGTCAGCAATGAGCAGTTCTTC.

The genes are TRBV5-8 and TRBJ2-7; perhaps TRBD1 as D (6 bases). Germline CDR1 reads SGHTS; CDR2 reads YDEGEE. This CDR3 has 14 residues. Trimming took off 4 bases at V and 0 bases at J, with 11 bases between the two ends. CDR3 region: CASSITGHSYEQYF. CDR3 nucleotide sequence: TGTGCCAGCAGCATAACAGGGCACTCCTACGAGCAGTACTTC.

V and J are TRBV20-1 and TRBJ1-1; D is perhaps TRBD1 (5 bases). Germline V gene sequence: CDR1 DFQATT, CDR2 SNEGSKA (reference sequence). The CDR3 extends over 11 amino acids. The germline V and J ends were trimmed by 4 bases and 5 bases, with 8 bases remaining between them. The DNA of the CDR3 is TGCAGTGCTAAAAGGGGAACTGAAGCTTTCTTT. It translates to CSAKRGTEAFF.

The V gene is TRBV7-2, the J gene TRBJ1-4; D gene ambiguous. V gave up 2 bases and J gave up 5 bases, with 3 bases separating them. The germline CDR1 and CDR2 sequences are SGHTA and FQGNSA. The CDR3 consists of 12 residues. CDR3 loop: CASSLQNEKLFF. In DNA form, the CDR3 reads TGTGCCAGCAGCTTACAAAATGAAAAACTGTTTTTT.

The gene calls are TRBV6-7 and TRBJ2-7; TRBD1 might be the D (6 bases). TRBV6-7 is annotated as an ORF whose role is uncertain. The V and J ends lost 6 bases and 2 bases respectively, with 11 bases between them. The CDR3 runs to 13 residues. The CDR3 is CASRRQETYEQYF. CDR3 sequence (DNA): TGTGCCAGCAGGCGACAGGAGACCTACGAGCAGTACTTC.

This clone was detected a few times. The chain carries TRBV5-1 and TRBJ1-2, with 7 bases fitting TRBD1. This CDR3 spans 14 amino acids. Germline V CDR1 and CDR2: SGHRS, YFSETQ. Trimming at V came to 0 bases and at J to 6 bases, leaving 5 bases not matched to a gene. CDR3 nucleotide sequence: TGCGCCAGCAGCTTGGCCGGGACAGAGAATGGCTACACCTTC. Its translation: CASSLAGTENGYTF.

The V and J genes are TRBV30 and TRBJ1-1, with 8 bases fitting TRBD1. This CDR3 is 13 amino acids long. The V segment lost 1 base and the J segment 4 bases; nucleotides outside the gene matches: 2. Per the germline V gene, CDR1 is GTSNPN and CDR2 is SVGIG (reference sequence). CDR3 sequence (DNA): TGTGCCTGGAGTGCACAGGGGGGCACTGAAGCTTTCTTT. It codes for CAWSAQGGTEAFF.

The chain recombines TRBV28 with TRBJ2-1; 14 bases line up with TRBD2. The germline gives CDR1 MDHEN, CDR2 SYDVKM. This CDR3 contains 18 residues. The trim removed 4 bases at V and 9 bases at J, leaving 14 bases unmatched. Written as DNA, the CDR3 is TGTGCCAGCAGTTCGACCGGGACTAGCGGGAGAGGTTTTTTTGAGCAGTTCTTC. Translating gives CASSSTGTSGRGFFEQFF.

The V gene is TRBV9, the J gene TRBJ1-1; TRBD1 might be the D (5 bases). The germline V and J ends were trimmed by 7 bases and 2 bases, with 12 bases remaining between them. This CDR3 region has 13 residues. Germline assignment: CDR1 SGDLS and CDR2 YYNGEE. CDR3 coding DNA: TGTGCCAGCGGCGGAGGGGACAACACTGAAGCTTTCTTT. Its translation is CASGGGDNTEAFF. Full variable domain (rest looked up from reference TRBV9 and TRBJ1-1): DSGVTQTPKHLITATGQRVTLRCSPRSGDLSVYWYQQSLDQGLQFLIQYYNGEERAKGNILERFSAQQFPDLHSELNLSSLELGDSALYFCASGGGDNTEAFFGQGTRLTVV.

V is TRBV29-1 and J is TRBJ2-1; D gene unclear. This CDR3 region has 15 residues. V shed 3 bases and J shed 0 bases, with 12 bases lying between them. Germline assignment: CDR1 SQVTM and CDR2 ANQGSEA. This chain's CDR3 is CSVENQPSSYNEQFF. DNA for the CDR3: TGCAGCGTTGAGAACCAGCCGAGCTCCTACAATGAGCAGTTCTTC.

In regard to this clone: A read error may produce the germline difference seen at one junction end. The chain couples TRBV27 to TRBJ2-5; D is tentatively TRBD1 or TRBD2 (5 bases each). The CDR3 is 16 residues long. Germline V gene lookup returns CDR1 MNHEY and CDR2 SMNVEV (reference sequence). For the CDR3, the DNA is TGTGCCAGCAGTTTAGGGGCCTCCCCGGAGGAAGAGTCCCAGTACTTC. This codes for CASSLGASPEEESQYF.

The chain has TRBV9 and TRBJ1-2; D remains unclear. V was clipped by 2 bases and J by 4 bases, with 9 bases between them. CDR3 length: 13 residues. Germline CDR1 reads SGDLS; CDR2 reads YYNGEE. The CDR3 spells CASSVGRPYGYTF. CDR3 coding DNA: TGTGCCAGCAGCGTCGGCAGACCCTATGGCTACACCTTC.

V and J are TRBV25-1 and TRBJ1-1; no reliable D call. Trimming removed 7 bases at V and 4 bases at J, with 10 bases between. The CDR3 contains 12 residues. Germline V gene lookup returns CDR1 MGHDK and CDR2 SYGVNS. This CDR3 reads CASMQVSTEAFF. For the CDR3, the DNA is TGTGCCAGCATGCAGGTGTCCACTGAAGCTTTCTTT.

This chain connects TRBV19 to TRBJ2-7; D is possibly TRBD2 (6 bases). The CDR3 has 14 residues. Deletions cut 1 base from V and 6 bases from J, with 13 bases between. CDR1 is LNHDA, CDR2 SQIVND, per germline (reference sequence). The DNA of the CDR3 is TGTGCCAGTAGTATAGTCGGGTTGGGGGGCGAGCAGTACTTC. Translation gives CASSIVGLGGEQYF.

This clone has a handful of counts. DNA for the CDR3: TGCGCCAGCAGCCAAGATGCCGGGCGGGGTCAGTTCTTC. Amino acid sequence: CASSQDAGRGQFF. The chain carries TRBV4-3 and TRBJ2-1; perhaps TRBD2 as D (6 bases). V lost 0 bases and J 13 bases, leaving 13 bases between the germline ends. The CDR3 length is 13 residues. Per the germline V gene, CDR1 is LGHNA and CDR2 is YSLEER.

This chain uses TRBV11-2 with TRBJ2-1, with a tentative D call TRBD2 (6 bases). V lost 6 bases and J lost 0, with 15 bases in between. This CDR3 spans 16 amino acids. CDR1 is SGHAT and CDR2 is FQNNGV in the germline V gene. CDR3 coding DNA: TGTGCCAGCAGGGGTCCGGCGGGACGCTCCTACAATGAGCAGTTCTTC. Translation gives CASRGPAGRSYNEQFF.

The rearrangement uses TRBV5-1 and TRBJ1-6; 9 bases fit TRBD1. V lost 3 bases and J lost 7; bases outside the gene matches: 5. The CDR3 is made up of 15 amino acids. Germline V lookup: CDR1 SGHRS, CDR2 YFSETQ. CDR3 sequence (DNA): TGCGCCAGCAGCTCTGGGACAGGGCGGAATTCACCCCTCCACTTT. It yields the protein CASSSGTGRNSPLHF.